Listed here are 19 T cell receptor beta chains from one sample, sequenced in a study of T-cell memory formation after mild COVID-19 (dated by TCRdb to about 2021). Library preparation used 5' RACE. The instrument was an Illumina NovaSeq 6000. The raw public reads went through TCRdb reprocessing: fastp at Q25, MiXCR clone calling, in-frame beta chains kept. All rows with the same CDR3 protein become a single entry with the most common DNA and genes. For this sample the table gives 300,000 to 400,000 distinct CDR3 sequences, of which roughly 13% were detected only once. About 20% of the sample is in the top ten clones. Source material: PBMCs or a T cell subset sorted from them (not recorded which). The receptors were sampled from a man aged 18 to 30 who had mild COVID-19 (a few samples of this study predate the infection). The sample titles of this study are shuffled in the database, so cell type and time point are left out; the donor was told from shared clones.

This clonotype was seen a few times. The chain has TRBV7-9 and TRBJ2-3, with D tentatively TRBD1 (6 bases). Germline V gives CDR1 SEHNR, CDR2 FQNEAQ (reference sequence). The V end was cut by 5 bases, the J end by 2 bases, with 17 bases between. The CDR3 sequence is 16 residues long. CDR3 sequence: CASSALQGPPTDTQYF. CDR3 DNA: TGTGCCAGCAGCGCCCTACAGGGCCCCCCCACAGATACGCAGTATTTT.

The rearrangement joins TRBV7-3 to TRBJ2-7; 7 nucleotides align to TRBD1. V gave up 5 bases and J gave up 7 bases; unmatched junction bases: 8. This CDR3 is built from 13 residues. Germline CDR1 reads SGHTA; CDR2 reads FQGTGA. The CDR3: CASSTTGVGEQYF. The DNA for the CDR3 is TGTGCCAGCAGCACTACAGGGGTAGGGGAGCAGTACTTC.

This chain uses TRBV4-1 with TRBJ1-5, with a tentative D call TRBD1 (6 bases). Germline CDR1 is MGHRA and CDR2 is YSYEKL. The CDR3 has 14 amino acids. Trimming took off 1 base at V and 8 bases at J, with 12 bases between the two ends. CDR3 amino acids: CASSQGGGFEPQHF. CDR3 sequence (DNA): TGCGCCAGCAGCCAAGGTGGGGGCTTTGAGCCCCAGCATTTT.

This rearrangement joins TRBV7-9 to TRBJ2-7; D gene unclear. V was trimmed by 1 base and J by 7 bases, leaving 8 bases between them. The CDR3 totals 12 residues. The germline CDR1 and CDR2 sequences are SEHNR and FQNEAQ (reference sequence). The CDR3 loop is CASSLGGVEQYV. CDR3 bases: TGTGCCAGCAGCTTAGGGGGTGTAGAGCAGTACGTC.

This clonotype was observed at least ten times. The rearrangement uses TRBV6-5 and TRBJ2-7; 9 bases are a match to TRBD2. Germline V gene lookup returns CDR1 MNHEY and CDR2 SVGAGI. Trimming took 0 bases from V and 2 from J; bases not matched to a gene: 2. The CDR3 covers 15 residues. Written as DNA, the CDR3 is TGTGCCAGCAGTTACTCCAGCGGGGGGCCCTACGAGCAGTACTTC. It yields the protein CASSYSSGGPYEQYF.

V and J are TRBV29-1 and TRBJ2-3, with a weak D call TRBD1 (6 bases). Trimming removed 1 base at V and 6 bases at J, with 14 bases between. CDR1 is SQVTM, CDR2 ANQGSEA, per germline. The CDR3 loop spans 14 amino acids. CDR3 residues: CSVEVSQGSDTQYF. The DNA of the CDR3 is TGCAGCGTTGAAGTGTCTCAGGGGTCGGATACGCAGTATTTT.

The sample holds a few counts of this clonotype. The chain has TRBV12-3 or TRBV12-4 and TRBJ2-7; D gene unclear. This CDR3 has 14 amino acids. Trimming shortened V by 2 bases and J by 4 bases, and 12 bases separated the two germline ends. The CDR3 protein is CASSLTDPAYEQYF. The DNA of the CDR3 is TGTGCCAGCAGTTTAACAGATCCGGCTTACGAGCAGTACTTC.

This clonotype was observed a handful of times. The CDR3 region has the DNA TGTGCCAGCAGTGGCGGCATGCCCTACGAGCAGTACTTC. Its translation is CASSGGMPYEQYF. This sequence joins TRBV27 and TRBJ2-7; no firm D call. V lost 5 bases and J 2 bases, leaving 10 bases between the germline ends. The CDR3 sequence is 13 residues long. Germline CDR1 reads MNHEY; CDR2 reads SMNVEV (reference sequence).

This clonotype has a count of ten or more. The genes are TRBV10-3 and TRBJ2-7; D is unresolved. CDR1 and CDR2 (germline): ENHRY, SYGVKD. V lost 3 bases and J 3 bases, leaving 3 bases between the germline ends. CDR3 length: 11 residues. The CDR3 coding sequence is TGTGCCATCAGTGATTACTACGAGCAGTACTTC. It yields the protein CAISDYYEQYF.

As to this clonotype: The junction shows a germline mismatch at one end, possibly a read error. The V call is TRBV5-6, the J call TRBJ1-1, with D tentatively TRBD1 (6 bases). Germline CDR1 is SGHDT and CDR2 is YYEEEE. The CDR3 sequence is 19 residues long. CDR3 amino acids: CASTLGNLTGRYMNTEAFF. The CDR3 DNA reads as TGTGCCAGCACCTTGGGAAACCTCACAGGGCGTTACATGAACACTGAAGCTTTCTTT. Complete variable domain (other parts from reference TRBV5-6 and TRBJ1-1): DAGVTQSPTHLIKTRGQQVTLRCSPKSGHDTVSWYQQALGQGPQFIFQYYEEEERQRGNFPDRFSGHQFPNYSSELNVNALLLGDSALYLCASTLGNLTGRYMNTEAFFGQGTRLTVV.

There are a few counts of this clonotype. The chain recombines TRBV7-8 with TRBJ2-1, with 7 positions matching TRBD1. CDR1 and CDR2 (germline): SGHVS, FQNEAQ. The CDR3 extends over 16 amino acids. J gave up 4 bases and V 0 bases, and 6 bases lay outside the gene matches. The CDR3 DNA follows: TGTGCCAGCAGCTTAGCGCTACAGGGGCTGTACAATGAGCAGTTCTTC. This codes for CASSLALQGLYNEQFF.

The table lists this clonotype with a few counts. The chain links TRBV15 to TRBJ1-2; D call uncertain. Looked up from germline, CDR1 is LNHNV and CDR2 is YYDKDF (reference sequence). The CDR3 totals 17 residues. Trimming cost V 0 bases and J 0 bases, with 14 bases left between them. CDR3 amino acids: CATSRDSGGEANYGYTF. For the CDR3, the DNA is TGTGCCACCAGCAGAGATAGTGGCGGGGAAGCTAACTATGGCTACACCTTC.

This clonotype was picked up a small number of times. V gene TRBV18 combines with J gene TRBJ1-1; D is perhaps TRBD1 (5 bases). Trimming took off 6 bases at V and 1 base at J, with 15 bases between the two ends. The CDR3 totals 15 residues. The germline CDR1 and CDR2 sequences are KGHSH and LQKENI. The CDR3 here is CASSPKWGKNTEAFF. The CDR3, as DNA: TGTGCCAGCTCGCCCAAGTGGGGGAAGAACACTGAAGCTTTCTTT. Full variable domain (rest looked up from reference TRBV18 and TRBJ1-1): NAGVMQNPRHLVRRRGQEARLRCSPMKGHSHVYWYRQLPEEGLKFMVYLQKENIIDESGMPKERFSAEFPKEGPSILRIQQVVRGDSAAYFCASSPKWGKNTEAFFGQGTRLTVV.

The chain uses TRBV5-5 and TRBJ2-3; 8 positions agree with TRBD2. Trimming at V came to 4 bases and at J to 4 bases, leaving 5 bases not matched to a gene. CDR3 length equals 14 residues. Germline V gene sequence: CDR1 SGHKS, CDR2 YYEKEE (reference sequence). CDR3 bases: TGTGCCAGCAGCCCCGCGGGGGGCCCAGATACGCAGTATTTT. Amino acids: CASSPAGGPDTQYF. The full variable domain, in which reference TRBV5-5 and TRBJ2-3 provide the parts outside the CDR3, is DAGVTQSPTHLIKTRGQQVTLRCSPISGHKSVSWYQQVLGQGPQFIFQYYEKEERGRGNFPDRFSARQFPNYSSELNVNALLLGDSALYLCASSPAGGPDTQYFGPGTRLTVL.

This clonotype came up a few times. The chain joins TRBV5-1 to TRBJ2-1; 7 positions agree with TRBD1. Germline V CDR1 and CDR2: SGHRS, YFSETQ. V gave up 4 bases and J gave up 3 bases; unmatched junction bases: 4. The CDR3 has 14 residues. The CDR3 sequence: CASSTGAVYNEQFF. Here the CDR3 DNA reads TGCGCCAGCAGCACAGGGGCGGTCTACAATGAGCAGTTCTTC.

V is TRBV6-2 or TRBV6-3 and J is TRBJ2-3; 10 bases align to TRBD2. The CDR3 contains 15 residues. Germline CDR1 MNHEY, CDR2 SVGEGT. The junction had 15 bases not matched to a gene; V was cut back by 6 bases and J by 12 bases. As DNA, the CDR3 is TGTGCCAGCAGACCCGTTATTAGCGGGGGGAGTTATCAGTATTTT. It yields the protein CASRPVISGGSYQYF.

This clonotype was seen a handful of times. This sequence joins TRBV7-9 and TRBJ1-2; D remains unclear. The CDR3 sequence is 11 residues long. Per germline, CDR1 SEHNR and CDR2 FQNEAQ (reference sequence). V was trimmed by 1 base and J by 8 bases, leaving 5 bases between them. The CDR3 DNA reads TGTGCCAGCAGCTTAGTTGGCGGCTACACCTTC. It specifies CASSLVGGYTF.

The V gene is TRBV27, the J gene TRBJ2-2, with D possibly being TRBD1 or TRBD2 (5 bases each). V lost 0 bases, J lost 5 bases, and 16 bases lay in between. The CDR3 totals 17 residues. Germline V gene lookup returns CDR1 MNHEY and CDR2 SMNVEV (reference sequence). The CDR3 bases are TGTGCCAGCAGTTTATCCCTTTTTCGAGGGGTGACCGGGGAGCTGTTTTTT. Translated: CASSLSLFRGVTGELFF.

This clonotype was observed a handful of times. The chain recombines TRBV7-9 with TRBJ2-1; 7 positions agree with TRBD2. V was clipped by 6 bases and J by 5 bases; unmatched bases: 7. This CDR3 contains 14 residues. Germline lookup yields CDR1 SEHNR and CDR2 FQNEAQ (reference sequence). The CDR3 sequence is CASRDHRGDNEQFF. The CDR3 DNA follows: TGTGCCAGCAGAGATCATCGGGGGGACAATGAGCAGTTCTTC.